Below are 23 T cell receptor beta chains sequenced from a single sample in a study of T cell responses to AZD1222 COVID-19 vaccine. Repertoires were generated with immunoSEQ multiplex PCR, while TCRdb's copy carries only in-frame clones and drops some. The sample includes some 200,000 clones, approximately 93% seen only once; the top ten take around 1%. This specimen was peripheral blood, taken 28 days after the second AZD1222 dose. The receptor source for this set is an adult who received the AZD1222 COVID-19 vaccine.

V is TRBV29-1 and J is TRBJ2-5; 8 bases are a match to TRBD1. The V segment lost 6 bases and the J segment 5 bases; nucleotides outside the gene matches: 8. Germline V gene data show CDR1 as SQVTM and CDR2 as ANQGSEA. This CDR3 comprises 13 residues. CDR3 residues: CSVRGQGLETQYF. The CDR3 coding sequence is TGCAGCGTCAGGGGGCAGGGACTCGAGACCCAGTACTTC.

This clone has a single count. The chain carries TRBV6-2 or TRBV6-3 and TRBJ1-2; D not certain. The CDR3 covers 13 residues. Germline CDR1 and CDR2: MNHEY and SVGEGT. The V and J ends lost 1 base and 6 bases respectively, with 9 bases between them. CDR3 nucleotides: TGTGCCAGCAGTTACTATGAGGGCCATGGCTACACCTTC. Translation: CASSYYEGHGYTF.

The J gene is TRBJ1-2, the V gene TRBV6-5; TRBD1 matches at 9 bases. The CDR3 spans 15 residues. The J segment lost 7 bases and the V segment lost 6 bases, leaving 12 bases of the junction unmatched. Germline V gene data show CDR1 as MNHEY and CDR2 as SVGAGI. CDR3 sequence (DNA): TGTGCCAGCAGACGGATCGGGACAGGGACCCCTGGCTACACCTTC. Residues: CASRRIGTGTPGYTF.

The gene calls are TRBV7-8 and TRBJ1-5; D gene unclear. The CDR3 is 15 residues long. Germline CDR1 is SGHVS and CDR2 is FQNEAQ. Trimming took 1 base from V and 0 from J, leaving 7 bases between them. The CDR3 bases are TGTGCCAGCAGCTTAGTCGGGTATAGCAATCAGCCCCAGCATTTT. This gives the protein CASSLVGYSNQPQHF. Variable domain in full (rest from reference TRBV7-8 and TRBJ1-5): GAGVSQSPRYKVAKRGQDVALRCDPISGHVSLFWYQQALGQGPEFLTYFQNEAQLDKSGLPSDRFFAERPEGSVSTLKIQRTQQEDSAVYLCASSLVGYSNQPQHFGDGTRLSIL.

The gene calls are TRBV7-9 and TRBJ2-7; D may be TRBD1 (5 bases). Germline CDR1 reads SEHNR; CDR2 reads FQNEAQ (reference sequence). This CDR3 contains 16 residues. Between the trimmed V and J ends, which lost 1 base and 6 bases, there was a span of 19 bases. DNA for the CDR3: TGTGCCAGCAGCTTAGGACAGAGTGTACTCCTGGGCGAGCAGTACTTC. It yields the protein CASSLGQSVLLGEQYF.

The CDR3 coding sequence is TGTGCCAGCAGCCCTCCGACACCGCCGGATGGCTACACCTTC. Encoded protein: CASSPPTPPDGYTF. V and J are TRBV7-3 and TRBJ1-2; D remains unclear. CDR1 and CDR2 (germline): SGHTA, FQGTGA. The germline V and J ends were trimmed by 5 bases and 6 bases, with 16 bases remaining between them. The CDR3 covers 14 residues.

This clone was recorded only once. This chain joins TRBV30 and TRBJ1-2, with D perhaps matching TRBD1 (5 bases). Germline CDR1 reads GTSNPN; CDR2 reads SVGIG (reference sequence). V was trimmed by 5 bases and J by 6 bases, leaving 19 bases between them. The CDR3 is 14 amino acids. CDR3 sequence: CAWGKTRATDGYTF. CDR3 nucleotides: TGTGCCTGGGGTAAGACCAGGGCAACGGATGGCTACACCTTC.

This clone has only one observation. The V gene is TRBV4-1, the J gene TRBJ1-1; D unresolved. The V end was cut by 1 base, the J end by 3 bases, with 12 bases between. This CDR3 is 15 amino acids long. In germline, CDR1 is MGHRA, CDR2 YSYEKL. CDR3 sequence (DNA): TGCGCCAGCAGCCAAGTGGCGGGCAGGTACACTGAAGCTTTCTTT. The encoded protein is CASSQVAGRYTEAFF.

The chain combines TRBV5-4 with TRBJ2-7; D is ambiguous. The CDR3 totals 14 residues. Germline CDR1 reads SGHNT; CDR2 reads YYREEE (reference sequence). With 0 bases removed from V and 0 bases from J, the gap between germline ends came to 7 bases. The CDR3 sequence: CASSLVGSSYEQYF. The CDR3 bases are TGTGCCAGCAGCTTGGTAGGCTCCTCCTACGAGCAGTACTTC.

The rearrangement uses TRBV5-1 and TRBJ2-2; TRBD1 might be the D (6 bases). Germline V gives CDR1 SGHRS, CDR2 YFSETQ. Trimming removed 0 bases from V and 0 bases from J, with 6 bases in between. This CDR3 region has 15 residues. The DNA of the CDR3 is TGCGCCAGCAGCTTGGAGGGGGCGAACACCGGGGAGCTGTTTTTT. Its protein product is CASSLEGANTGELFF.

The chain carries TRBV4-1 and TRBJ2-1; 9 bases are a match to TRBD1. CDR3 size: 18 residues. Germline values: CDR1 MGHRA, CDR2 YSYEKL. Trimming at V came to 3 bases and at J to 2 bases, leaving 11 bases not matched to a gene. The CDR3 bases are TGCGCCAGCAGCCACTACTTTTCGCGGGACAGGGCCTACAATGAGCAGTTCTTC. This codes for CASSHYFSRDRAYNEQFF.

This sequence joins TRBV5-8 and TRBJ1-1; possibly TRBD1 for D (6 bases). This CDR3 spans 13 amino acids. V lost 0 bases and J lost 10, with 13 bases in between. Germline V lookup: CDR1 SGHTS, CDR2 YDEGEE. The CDR3 DNA follows: TGTGCCAGCAGCTTGGGGGCGGGCAGGGGAGCTTTCTTT. It encodes CASSLGAGRGAFF.

The chain is built from TRBV6-6 and TRBJ1-1; D is unresolved. The germline CDR1 and CDR2 sequences are MNHNY and SVGAGI (reference sequence). The CDR3 runs 15 residues. The V and J ends lost 8 bases and 2 bases respectively, with 18 bases between them. CDR3 DNA sequence: TGTGCCAGCTGTCGGGAGGGTCGGGTAAACACTGAAGCTTTCTTT. Translation: CASCREGRVNTEAFF.

The sample holds one count of this clone. The chain is built from TRBV19 and TRBJ1-2, with 8 bases that match TRBD1. The CDR3 runs 15 residues. The germline gives CDR1 LNHDA, CDR2 SQIVND (reference sequence). V lost 7 bases and J lost 0; bases outside the gene matches: 7. The CDR3 here is CASISPGQANYGYTF. The CDR3 nucleotides are TGTGCCAGTATCTCCCCGGGACAGGCTAACTATGGCTACACCTTC.

The chain recombines TRBV30 with TRBJ1-1; D possibly corresponds to TRBD1 (5 bases). The CDR3 totals 14 residues. The V gene's germline CDR1 is GTSNPN and CDR2 SVGIG (reference sequence). Trimming removed 4 bases at V and 5 bases at J, with 17 bases between. The CDR3 region is CAWNQGRRVTEAFF. The DNA for the CDR3 is TGTGCCTGGAATCAGGGACGAAGGGTTACTGAAGCTTTCTTT.

The chain employs TRBV28 and TRBJ2-4; possibly TRBD2 for D (6 bases). Trimming pared 6 bases from V and 11 bases from J, leaving 20 bases between. The germline V gene encodes CDR1 MDHEN and CDR2 SYDVKM. The CDR3 extends over 14 amino acids. Here the CDR3 reads CASSPIAGKGVQYF. Here the CDR3 DNA reads TGTGCCAGCAGCCCAATCGCGGGAAAAGGGGTTCAGTACTTC. Complete variable domain (other parts from reference TRBV28 and TRBJ2-4): DVKVTQSSRYLVKRTGEKVFLECVQDMDHENMFWYRQDPGLGLRLIYFSYDVKMKEKGDIPEGYSVSREKKERFSLILESASTNQTSMYLCASSPIAGKGVQYFGAGTRLSVL.

This clone was found once. V gene TRBV7-8 combines with J gene TRBJ2-5; either TRBD1 or TRBD2 may supply D (7 bases each). Germline V lookup: CDR1 SGHVS, CDR2 FQNEAQ. Trimming left V 3 bases short and J 5 bases short, with 16 bases between. There are 15 residues in the CDR3. CDR3 residues: CASSLGGGRRETQYF. As DNA, the CDR3 is TGTGCCAGCAGCTTGGGAGGGGGCCGGAGGGAGACCCAGTACTTC.

This chain joins TRBV3-1 (or the pseudogene TRBV3-2) and TRBJ1-1, with D perhaps TRBD1 (5 bases). From germline, CDR1 is LGHDT and CDR2 YNNKEL (reference sequence). The CDR3 sequence is 12 residues long. V was cut by 0 bases and J by 10 bases, with 9 bases left in between. The CDR3 region is CASSQERGGAFF. The DNA of the CDR3 is TGTGCCAGCAGCCAAGAGAGGGGTGGAGCTTTCTTT.

This chain uses TRBV18 with TRBJ1-4; 11 bases match TRBD1. This CDR3 has 17 amino acids. V dropped 3 bases and J dropped 3; count of bases not matched to a gene: 6. Germline values: CDR1 KGHSH, CDR2 LQKENI. Here the CDR3 reads CASSPQDRGQANEKLFF. The DNA for the CDR3 is TGTGCCAGCTCACCCCAGGACAGGGGGCAGGCTAATGAAAAACTGTTTTTT.

J is TRBJ1-3 and V is TRBV12-3 or TRBV12-4, with no clear D. V was pared by 4 bases and J by 4 bases, with 8 bases between. This CDR3 contains 13 residues. The CDR3 is CASSSTTGNTIYF. DNA of the CDR3: TGTGCCAGCAGTTCGACAACCGGAAACACCATATATTTT.

A word on this clone: In the same sample, other DNA sequences code for this CDR3. The V gene is TRBV3-1 (or the pseudogene TRBV3-2), the J gene TRBJ1-5; tentatively, D is TRBD1 (5 bases). Germline CDR1 LGHDT, CDR2 YNNKEL (reference sequence). Trimming removed 3 bases from V and 2 bases from J, with 5 bases in between. The CDR3 totals 13 residues. CDR3 nucleotides: TGTGCCAGCAGCCAGGGGGGCAATCAGCCCCAGCATTTT. As protein: CASSQGGNQPQHF.

This chain joins TRBV23-1 and TRBJ2-7, with 10 positions matching TRBD1. TRBV23-1 is annotated as an ORF whose role is uncertain. The trim removed 0 bases at V and 3 bases at J, leaving 5 bases unmatched. The CDR3 has 16 residues. In DNA, the CDR3 is TGCGCCAGCAGTCAATCTGGGACAGGGGAGAGCTACGAGCAGTACTTC. Amino acids: CASSQSGTGESYEQYF.

The CDR3 spells CASSPGQGAFNYGYTF. CDR3 coding DNA: TGCGCCAGCAGCCCCGGACAGGGGGCGTTTAACTATGGCTACACCTTC. The genes are TRBV4-1 and TRBJ1-2; 11 bases agree with TRBD1. Trimming removed 4 bases from V and 1 base from J; junction bases left unmatched: 5. CDR3 length equals 16 residues. Germline CDR1 is MGHRA and CDR2 is YSYEKL.